This T cell receptor (beta chain) stems from a study of blood T cell repertoires in COVID-19. About the research overall: Samples of COVID-19 (acute and convalescent) were obtained from the United States, Italy and Spain. From T cells, B-cell-depleted T cells, or PBMCs came the material, which was cDNA or gDNA.

As processed by the authors: Scientists estimated how many nucleated cells there were by amplifying reference gene primers. This table comes from immunoSEQ multiplex PCR, and its TCRdb copy is limited to in-frame clones, with some not included. Clonal size and the V and J genes are those of that table, whereas D and trimming came from the DNA. The data contain roughly 260,000 clones, 70% to 85% of them seen just once; the ten biggest clones take up under 4.5%. CDR3 length equals 14 residues. Germline-derived CDR1 and CDR2 are SGHVS and FNYEAQ. V lost 5 bases, J lost 3 bases, and 4 bases stayed unmatched.

The chain links TRBV7-6 to TRBJ1-2, with 9 positions matching TRBD1. The sequencing input was peripheral blood. The source is a woman aged 35 to 49 with active or convalescent COVID-19. DNA of the CDR3: TGTGCCAGCAGCCGACGACAGGGGGACTATGGCTACACCTTC. Amino acid sequence: CASSRRQGDYGYTF.